This is a list of T cell receptor beta chains from one sample in a study of shared clonotypes between healthy human individuals. The repertoire was sequenced with immunoSEQ multiplex PCR; TCRdb's copy has only in-frame clones and lacks some. The sample comprises about 2.1 million clones, roughly 91% of which are singletons, and under 2% rests with the top ten. What was sequenced was naive CD8+ T cells from PBMCs. These receptors were taken from a man between 18 and 35 years old in good health. Some clones in this sample may be carry-over from other donors' samples. The conserved cysteine and the conserved F or W are not part of the CDR3 here. Each record gives: D gene, V gene, J gene, CDR3 protein. A D gene is named only where the DNA matches it firmly.

NA	TRBV27	TRBJ1-2	ASSLSPGGRANYGYT
TRBD2	TRBV10-2	TRBJ2-4	ASSLAGGAKNIQY
NA	TRBV27	TRBJ1-5	ASSPPRGSNQPQH
NA	TRBV27	TRBJ2-7	ASSSVNKAYEQY
NA	TRBV29-1	TRBJ1-1	SVHGRNTEAF
TRBD2	TRBV9	TRBJ2-3	ASSVGRGTSGSGTDTQY
TRBD2	TRBV11-1	TRBJ2-5	ASSRGLAGQETQY
NA	TRBV11-3	TRBJ2-1	ASSFSPRVHNEQF
TRBD1	TRBV7-2	TRBJ2-3	ASSARQGVTDTQY
NA	TRBV11-2	TRBJ2-7	ASSLGVPTYEQY
TRBD1	TRBV19	TRBJ1-5	ASSPPGTGANQPQH
NA	TRBV28	TRBJ1-4	ASSPHGGWEKLF
TRBD1	TRBV4-1	TRBJ2-3	ASSQDPPQGLTDTQY
TRBD1	TRBV15	TRBJ2-1	ATSRDRGQGNEQF
NA	TRBV27	TRBJ2-7	ASSLFQSYEQY
NA	TRBV2	TRBJ2-4	ASRPTHVAKNIQY
NA	TRBV7-9	TRBJ2-1	ASSLDEQF
NA	TRBV19	TRBJ1-4	ASSGRQARREKLF
NA	TRBV7-9	TRBJ2-7	AITPGKQY
NA	TRBV4-3	TRBJ1-1	ASSPYRAVDTEAF